This T cell receptor (beta chain) was recorded in a study of cytomegalovirus exposure and HLA in healthy donors. This clone appeared once. V lost 3 bases, J lost 13 bases, and 13 bases lay in between. The CDR3 length is 13 residues. CDR1 and CDR2 from the germline V gene are MNHEY and SMNVEV (reference sequence). This PCR relied on a set of 60 Vbeta primers and 13 Jbeta primers. This table comes from immunoSEQ multiplex PCR, and its TCRdb copy is limited to in-frame clones, with some not included. The sample includes 68,000 or so clones, roughly four fifths seen only once; the top ten take around 7%. The specimen sequenced was PBMCs. This sequence joins TRBV27 and TRBJ1-6, with D perhaps matching TRBD1 (5 bases). The sequence was collected from a human donor in good health. This CDR3 reads CASSFGLGRPLHF. DNA of the CDR3: TGTGCCAGCAGTTTTGGATTGGGGCGGCCCCTCCACTTT.